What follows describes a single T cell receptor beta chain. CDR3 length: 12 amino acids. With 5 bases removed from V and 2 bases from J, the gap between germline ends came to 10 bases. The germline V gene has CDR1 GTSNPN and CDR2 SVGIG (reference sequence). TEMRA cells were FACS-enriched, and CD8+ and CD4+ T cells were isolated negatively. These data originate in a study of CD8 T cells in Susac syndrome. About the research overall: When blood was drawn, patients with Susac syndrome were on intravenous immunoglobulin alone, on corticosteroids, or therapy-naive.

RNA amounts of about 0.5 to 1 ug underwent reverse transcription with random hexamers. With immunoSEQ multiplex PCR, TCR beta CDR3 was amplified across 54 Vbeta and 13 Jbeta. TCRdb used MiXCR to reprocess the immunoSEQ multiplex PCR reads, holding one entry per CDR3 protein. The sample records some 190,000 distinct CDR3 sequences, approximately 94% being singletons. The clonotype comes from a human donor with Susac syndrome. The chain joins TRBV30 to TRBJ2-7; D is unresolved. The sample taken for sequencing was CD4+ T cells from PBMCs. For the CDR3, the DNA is TGTGCCTGGGGCGGAACAGCCTACGAGCAGTACTTC. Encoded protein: CAWGGTAYEQYF.